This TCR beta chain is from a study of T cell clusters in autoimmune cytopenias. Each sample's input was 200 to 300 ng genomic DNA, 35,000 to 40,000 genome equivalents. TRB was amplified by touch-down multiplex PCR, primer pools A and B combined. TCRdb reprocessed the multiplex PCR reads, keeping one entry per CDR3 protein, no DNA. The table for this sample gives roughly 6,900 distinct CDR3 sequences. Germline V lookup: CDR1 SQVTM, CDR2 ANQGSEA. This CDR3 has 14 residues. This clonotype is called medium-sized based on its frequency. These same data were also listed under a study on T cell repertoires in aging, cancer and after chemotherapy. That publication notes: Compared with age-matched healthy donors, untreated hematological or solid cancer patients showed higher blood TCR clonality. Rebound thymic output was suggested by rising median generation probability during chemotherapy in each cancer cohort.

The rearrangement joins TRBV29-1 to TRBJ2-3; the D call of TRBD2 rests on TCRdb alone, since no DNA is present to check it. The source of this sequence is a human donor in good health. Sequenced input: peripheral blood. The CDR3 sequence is CSAEGSGGWDTQYF.